This TCR beta chain is from a study of human T cells and chemical hapten exposure. Study overall: Diphenylcyclopropenone, dosed weekly to the scalp, was given to patients throughout the roughly 22-week study.

Each CDR3 protein is one row after TCRdb ran MiXCR on the RACE reads. Here the sample spans approximately 88,000 distinct CDR3 sequences, 10% to 15% being singletons. The CDR3 consists of 15 residues. V was shortened by 1 base and J by 3 bases, with 10 bases between the two germline ends. Germline assignment: CDR1 LGHDT and CDR2 YNNKEL (reference sequence). As for time point: patch test 3, about 24 weeks after DPC sensitization. Specified treatment: therapeutic diphenylcyclopropenone sensitization with weekly scalp DPC. Phlebotomy was performed prior to application of every patch test. This sequence originates from a woman aged 45-65 years with alopecia areata. Some clones in this sample may be carry-over from other donors' samples. This specimen was whole blood, taken in connection with sensitization to the hapten diphenylcyclopropenone (DPC). The chain combines TRBV3-1 with TRBJ2-4; D unresolved. This chain's CDR3 is CASSQAVRSKNIQYF. The CDR3 DNA is TGTGCCAGCAGCCAAGCCGTACGCAGCAAAAACATTCAGTACTTC. The variable domain in full, with the rest retrieved from reference TRBV3-1 and TRBJ2-4, is DTAVSQTPKYLVTQMGNDKSIKCEQNLGHDTMYWYKQDSKKFLKIMFSYNNKELIINETVPNRFSPKSPDKAHLNLHINSLELGDSAVYFCASSQAVRSKNIQYFGAGTRLSVL.